The clone carrying this TCR beta chain was counted between two and nine times. Its antigen is still unknown. Repertoires were generated with immunoSEQ multiplex PCR, while TCRdb's copy carries only in-frame clones and drops some. The sample lists tens of thousands of clones, about three quarters occurring once. This specimen comes from a study of vaccination effects on CD4 cells after COVID-19. Antigen-specific CD4+ T cells were first expanded with viral peptide pools by the ViraFEST assay and only then sequenced. Investigators separated out CD4+ T cells once around 10 days of culture had passed. Either the BNT162b2 or mRNA-1273 vaccine was given to participants in two doses. V lost 0 bases and J lost 2; bases outside the gene matches: 6. The CDR3 is 17 amino acids. Germline loops: CDR1 SGHDT, CDR2 YYEEEE.

The sample was CD4+ T cells from PBMCs cultured with SARS-CoV-2 spike peptides, taken after COVID-19 vaccination. The V and J genes are TRBV5-6 and TRBJ2-2; 8 nucleotides agree with TRBD1. The source is a human donor who received a COVID-19 vaccine. Some clones in this sample may be carry-over from other donors' samples. CDR3 region: CASSLGGTGYNTGELFF. DNA for the CDR3: TGTGCCAGCAGCTTGGGTGGGACAGGCTACAACACCGGGGAGCTGTTTTTT.